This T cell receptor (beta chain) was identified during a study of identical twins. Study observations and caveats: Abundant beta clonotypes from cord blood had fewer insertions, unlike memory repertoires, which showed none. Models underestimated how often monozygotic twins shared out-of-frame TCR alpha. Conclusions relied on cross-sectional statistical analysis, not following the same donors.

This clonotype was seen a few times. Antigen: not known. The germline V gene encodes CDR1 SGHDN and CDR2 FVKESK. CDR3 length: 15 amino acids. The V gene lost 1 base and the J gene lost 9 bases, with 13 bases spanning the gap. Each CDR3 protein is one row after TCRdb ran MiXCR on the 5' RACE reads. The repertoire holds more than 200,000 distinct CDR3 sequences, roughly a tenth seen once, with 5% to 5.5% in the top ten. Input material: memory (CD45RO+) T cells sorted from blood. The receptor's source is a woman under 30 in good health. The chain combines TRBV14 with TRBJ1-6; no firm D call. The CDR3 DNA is TGTGCCAGCAGCCAAGCCGACAATCGGGTTTCACCCCTCCACTTT. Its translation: CASSQADNRVSPLHF.